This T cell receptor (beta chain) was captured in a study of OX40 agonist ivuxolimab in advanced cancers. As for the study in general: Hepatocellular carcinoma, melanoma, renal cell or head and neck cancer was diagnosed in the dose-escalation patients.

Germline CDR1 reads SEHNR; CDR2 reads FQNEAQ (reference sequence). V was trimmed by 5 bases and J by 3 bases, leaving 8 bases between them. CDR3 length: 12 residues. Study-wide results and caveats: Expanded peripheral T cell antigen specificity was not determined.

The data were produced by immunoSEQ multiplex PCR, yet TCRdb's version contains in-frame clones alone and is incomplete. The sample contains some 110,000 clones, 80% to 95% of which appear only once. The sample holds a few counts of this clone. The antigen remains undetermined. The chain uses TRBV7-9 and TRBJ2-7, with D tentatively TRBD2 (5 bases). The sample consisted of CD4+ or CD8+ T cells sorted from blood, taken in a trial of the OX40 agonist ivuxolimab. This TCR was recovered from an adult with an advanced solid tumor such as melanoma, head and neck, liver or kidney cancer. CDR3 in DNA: TGTGCCAGCAGCACAGACTACTACGAGCAGTACTTC. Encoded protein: CASSTDYYEQYF.